This T cell receptor (beta chain) was found in a study of OX40 agonist ivuxolimab in advanced cancers. The table came from immunoSEQ multiplex PCR; TCRdb's copy has only in-frame clones and leaves some out. The sample records 70,000 to 95,000 clones, roughly 91% being singletons. The CDR3 has 18 amino acids. Germline CDR1 is MGHDK and CDR2 is SYGVNS. The trim removed 5 bases at V and 4 bases at J, leaving 17 bases unmatched. Blood was sampled at baseline, cycle 4 day 1, and cycle 7 day 1. Sequenced material: CD4+ or CD8+ T cells sorted from blood, taken in a trial of the OX40 agonist ivuxolimab. The origin of this receptor is an adult with an advanced solid tumor such as melanoma, head and neck, liver or kidney cancer. V and J are TRBV25-1 and TRBJ2-3, with 8 bases that match TRBD2. CDR3 in DNA: TGTGCCAGCAGTCGATTTACCGGGACTAGTGATGATCCAGATACGCAGTATTTT. Amino acid sequence: CASSRFTGTSDDPDTQYF.